These 3 T cell receptor beta chains originate from one sample sequenced in a study of early T cells in non-severe SARS-CoV-2 infection. TCRdb recomputed calls from the 5' RACE reads with MiXCR, one row per CDR3 protein. The data show more than 45,000 distinct CDR3 sequences, with around 6% seen just once and roughly 7.1% held by the top ten. Sequenced: whole blood. The receptor set was obtained from an adult who was a healthcare worker with PCR-confirmed SARS-CoV-2 infection or an uninfected control (not recorded which).

This clonotype was detected many times. This chain joins TRBV7-6 and TRBJ2-1, with TRBD2 matching over 13 bases. This CDR3 is built from 17 residues. J was trimmed by 6 bases and V by 5 bases; bases with no gene match: 10. Germline-derived CDR1 and CDR2 are SGHVS and FNYEAQ. The CDR3 sequence is CASSRFTSGRVINEQFF. The CDR3, as DNA: TGTGCCAGCAGCCGATTCACTAGCGGGAGGGTTATCAATGAGCAGTTCTTC.

This clonotype was counted between two and nine times. The chain employs TRBV6-1 and TRBJ2-1; D tentatively fits TRBD1 or TRBD2 (5 bases each). V was cut by 7 bases and J by 2 bases, with 15 bases left in between. The CDR3 sequence is 15 residues long. The germline CDR1 and CDR2 sequences are MNHNS and SASEGT. The CDR3 region has the DNA TGTGCCAGCAAGGGGTTGGGGGTAACCTACAATGAGCAGTTCTTC. Translation: CASKGLGVTYNEQFF.

This clonotype has only a few counts. The chain carries TRBV7-9 and TRBJ2-7; perhaps D is TRBD1 or TRBD2 (5 bases each). The ends were cut back, 3 bases at V and 6 bases at J, with 9 bases in the middle. CDR3 length: 12 residues. Per germline, CDR1 SEHNR and CDR2 FQNEAQ (reference sequence). CDR3 nucleotides: TGTGCCAGCAGCTTGGGGGAGACCGAGCAGTACTTC. Encoded protein: CASSLGETEQYF.